The 29 T cell receptor beta chains in this list originate from one sample, sequenced in a study of radiation and T cells in renal cell carcinoma. Time point given: baseline pretreatment blood. Described treatment: 15 Gy SBRT to primary tumor, nephrectomy 4 weeks later. Generated by immunoSEQ multiplex PCR, the TCRdb table keeps only in-frame clones and is missing some. The table shows around 160,000 clones, with approximately 90% occurring only once. Sequencing used blood, obtained from a patient whose treatment included radiotherapy and nephrectomy. The receptor source for this set is a woman aged 70 to 79 with renal cell carcinoma.

CDR3 amino acids: CASSSRISYEQYF. CDR3 nucleotides: TGTGCCAGCAGCTCCCGAATCTCCTACGAGCAGTACTTC. V usage is TRBV5-8 and J usage is TRBJ2-7; D not certain. The V gene's germline CDR1 is SGHTS and CDR2 YDEGEE. Trimming stripped 3 bases from V and 0 bases from J, with 7 bases between. CDR3 size: 13 residues.

The V gene is TRBV6-5, the J gene TRBJ1-5; D gene ambiguous. Between the trimmed V and J ends, which lost 5 bases and 4 bases, there was a span of 15 bases. Germline-derived CDR1 and CDR2 are MNHEY and SVGAGI. The CDR3 extends over 15 amino acids. The CDR3 is CASSPSDRRNQPQHF. CDR3 nucleotide sequence: TGTGCCAGCAGTCCATCGGACCGGCGGAATCAGCCCCAGCATTTT.

The chain has TRBV30 and TRBJ1-6, with 10 bases identical to TRBD1. Trimming at V came to 1 base and at J to 8 bases, leaving 5 bases not matched to a gene. The CDR3 is 15 amino acids. CDR1 is GTSNPN and CDR2 is SVGIG in the germline V gene (reference sequence). The CDR3, as DNA: TGTGCCTGGAGTGGGGACAGGGGCCTCGATTCACCCCTCCACTTT. Its protein is CAWSGDRGLDSPLHF.

This clone was seen only once. In DNA, the CDR3 is TGTGCCTGGAGTGTAGAGGCAGGGGACACCTACGAGCAGTACTTC. The encoded protein is CAWSVEAGDTYEQYF. The V and J genes are TRBV30 and TRBJ2-7; possible D gene TRBD1, 6 bases. V lost 0 bases and J lost 2, with 14 bases in between. The CDR3 has 15 amino acids. Germline V lookup: CDR1 GTSNPN, CDR2 SVGIG (reference sequence).

The chain joins TRBV28 to TRBJ1-1; D unclear. Trimming took 3 bases from V and 5 from J, leaving 10 bases between them. This CDR3 contains 13 residues. Per germline, CDR1 MDHEN and CDR2 SYDVKM. CDR3 sequence (DNA): TGTGCCAGCAGTTTTGCTGGCGGTACTGAAGCTTTCTTT. This encodes CASSFAGGTEAFF. The variable domain in full, completed from reference TRBV28 and TRBJ1-1, reads DVKVTQSSRYLVKRTGEKVFLECVQDMDHENMFWYRQDPGLGLRLIYFSYDVKMKEKGDIPEGYSVSREKKERFSLILESASTNQTSMYLCASSFAGGTEAFFGQGTRLTVV.

The chain is built from TRBV4-2 and TRBJ2-7; maybe TRBD2 (5 bases). The V end lost 1 base, the J end lost 6 bases, and 10 bases lay between the germline ends. CDR3 size: 13 residues. Germline loops: CDR1 LGHNA, CDR2 YNFKEQ. The CDR3 protein is CASSQGGVREQYF. In DNA form, the CDR3 reads TGTGCCAGCAGCCAAGGGGGAGTCCGCGAGCAGTACTTC.

This chain uses TRBV5-1 with TRBJ2-7, with D unclear. This CDR3 comprises 12 residues. Trimming removed 2 bases at V and 5 bases at J, with 8 bases between. Germline CDR1 SGHRS, CDR2 YFSETQ. The CDR3 is CASSFDGNEQYF. Here the CDR3 DNA reads TGCGCCAGCAGCTTTGATGGGAACGAGCAGTACTTC.

The chain joins TRBV5-1 to TRBJ1-4; weak D call: TRBD1 (5 bases). The V gene lost 4 bases and the J gene lost 2 bases, with 12 bases spanning the gap. The germline gives CDR1 SGHRS, CDR2 YFSETQ. CDR3 length equals 15 residues. The CDR3 bases are TGCGCCAGCAGCCCAACAGGAACGACTAATGAAAAACTGTTTTTT. Amino acid sequence: CASSPTGTTNEKLFF. Looking up the rest from reference TRBV5-1 and TRBJ1-4 gives the full variable domain: KAGVTQTPRYLIKTRGQQVTLSCSPISGHRSVSWYQQTPGQGLQFLFEYFSETQRNKGNFPGRFSGRQFSNSRSEMNVSTLELGDSALYLCASSPTGTTNEKLFFGSGTQLSVL.

The genes are TRBV14 and TRBJ2-3; 8 bases match TRBD2. V lost 6 bases and J lost 5; bases outside the gene matches: 10. Per the germline V gene, CDR1 is SGHDN and CDR2 is FVKESK. This CDR3 has 15 amino acids. DNA for the CDR3: TGTGCCAGCAGTAAGCGGGGGTTCGGGGGAGATACGCAGTATTTT. It codes for CASSKRGFGGDTQYF.

This rearrangement joins TRBV19 to TRBJ2-7; 7 bases align to TRBD2. Losses at the gene ends were 6 bases for V and 2 bases for J; bases not matched to a gene: 10. The CDR3 runs 15 residues. Germline CDR1 is LNHDA and CDR2 is SQIVND (reference sequence). The CDR3 DNA reads TGTGCCAGTAGCCAGTGGGGCGGGGGAGCCTACGAGCAGTACTTC. Translation gives CASSQWGGGAYEQYF.

The chain uses TRBV18 and TRBJ2-5; 11 bases fit TRBD2. The CDR3 has 17 residues. V shed 3 bases and J 2 bases; nucleotides not matched to a gene: 8. CDR1 is KGHSH and CDR2 is LQKENI in the germline V gene. Here the CDR3 reads CASSPISSGGMQETQYF. CDR3 coding DNA: TGTGCCAGCTCACCTATTTCTAGCGGGGGGATGCAAGAGACCCAGTACTTC.

The chain is built from TRBV7-2 and TRBJ2-3; D is ambiguous. The length of the CDR3 is 14 residues. The V gene's germline CDR1 is SGHTA and CDR2 FQGNSA. V lost 5 bases and J lost 0, with 9 bases in between. As DNA, the CDR3 is TGTGCCAGCAGCACCCGGACCAGCACAGATACGCAGTATTTT. Its translation is CASSTRTSTDTQYF.

V and J are TRBV5-4 and TRBJ1-2, with unresolved D. CDR3 size: 16 residues. Trimming removed 1 base from V and 4 bases from J, with 17 bases in between. Germline CDR1 reads SGHNT; CDR2 reads YYREEE (reference sequence). CDR3 in DNA: TGTGCCAGCAGCTTGTCCCGGGGAGGTAGCGGCTATGGCTACACCTTC. Translating gives CASSLSRGGSGYGYTF.

The chain is built from TRBV7-6 and TRBJ2-2; 9 bases are a match to TRBD1. Unmatched junction bases numbered 8, after V lost 0 bases and J lost 3 bases. Germline V lookup: CDR1 SGHVS, CDR2 FNYEAQ. The CDR3 has 18 residues. CDR3 amino acids: CASSLASGGTGHTGELFF. CDR3 nucleotide sequence: TGTGCCAGCAGCTTAGCCTCTGGGGGGACAGGGCACACCGGGGAGCTGTTTTTT.

The chain combines TRBV5-1 with TRBJ2-7, with D possibly being TRBD1 or TRBD2 (5 bases each). This CDR3 region has 13 residues. Germline-derived CDR1 and CDR2 are SGHRS and YFSETQ. V was pared by 0 bases and J by 6 bases, with 10 bases between. DNA of the CDR3: TGCGCCAGCAGCTTGGGGGACCGAACCGAGCAGTACTTC. It translates to CASSLGDRTEQYF.

The chain couples TRBV2 to TRBJ2-7; D is perhaps TRBD1 (6 bases). The V end lost 1 base, the J end lost 2 bases, and 6 bases lay between the germline ends. This CDR3 contains 13 residues. The germline V gene has CDR1 SNHLY and CDR2 FYNNEI. The CDR3 is CASSEDRAYEQYF. CDR3 nucleotide sequence: TGTGCCAGCAGTGAAGACAGGGCCTACGAGCAGTACTTC.

The chain couples TRBV9 to TRBJ2-2; the D gene is possibly TRBD1 (7 bases). The V gene lost 4 bases and the J gene lost 3 bases, with 10 bases spanning the gap. The CDR3 runs to 14 residues. From germline, CDR1 is SGDLS and CDR2 YYNGEE. CDR3 nucleotides: TGTGCCAGCAGCCCCAGGGGGGACACCGGGGAGCTGTTTTTT. It translates to CASSPRGDTGELFF.

This sequence joins TRBV7-2 and TRBJ2-7; 8 nucleotides agree with TRBD1. CDR1 and CDR2 (germline): SGHTA, FQGNSA. The CDR3 sequence is 15 residues long. The ends lost 4 bases at V and 6 bases at J; junction bases unmatched: 11. The CDR3 bases are TGTGCCAGCAGCTCCTCCCTCGGGACAGGATCCGAGCAGTACTTC. Translated: CASSSSLGTGSEQYF.

The table lists this clone with a few counts. The rearrangement links TRBV10-3 to TRBJ1-1; D unclear. V was trimmed by 4 bases and J by 5 bases, leaving 11 bases between them. The length of the CDR3 is 13 residues. Germline CDR1 reads ENHRY; CDR2 reads SYGVKD. The CDR3 sequence: CAISAVGETEAFF. The CDR3, as DNA: TGTGCCATCAGTGCGGTGGGTGAAACTGAAGCTTTCTTT.

A remark on this clone: The sample contains more than one DNA sequence encoding this CDR3. The rearrangement uses TRBV30 and TRBJ2-7; tentative D call: TRBD1 (6 bases). The CDR3 is made up of 12 amino acids. Trimming stripped 3 bases from V and 2 bases from J, with 8 bases between. Germline CDR1 reads GTSNPN; CDR2 reads SVGIG (reference sequence). The DNA of the CDR3 is TGTGCCTGGAGGACAGGTCCCTACGAGCAGTACTTC. Residues: CAWRTGPYEQYF.

The chain joins TRBV7-9 to TRBJ2-7; possibly TRBD1 for D (5 bases). Germline lookup yields CDR1 SEHNR and CDR2 FQNEAQ (reference sequence). Trimming took 1 base from V and 0 from J, leaving 7 bases between them. The CDR3 contains 14 residues. The CDR3 loop is CASSLEGVSYEQYF. DNA for the CDR3: TGTGCCAGCAGCTTAGAAGGGGTCTCCTACGAGCAGTACTTC. The variable domain in full, with the rest retrieved from reference TRBV7-9 and TRBJ2-7, is DTGVSQNPRHKITKRGQNVTFRCDPISEHNRLYWYRQTLGQGPEFLTYFQNEAQLEKSRLLSDRFSAERPKGSFSTLEIQRTEQGDSAMYLCASSLEGVSYEQYFGPGTRLTVT.

The rearrangement uses TRBV6-5 and TRBJ2-6; tentatively, D is TRBD2 (5 bases). Germline CDR1 is MNHEY and CDR2 is SVGAGI. The CDR3 consists of 14 residues. Trimming took 8 bases from V and 0 from J, leaving 8 bases between them. This chain's CDR3 is CASSGSSGANVLTF. The CDR3 nucleotides read TGTGCCAGCTCGGGAAGCTCTGGGGCCAACGTCCTGACTTTC.

This chain joins TRBV19 and TRBJ1-1, with D perhaps matching TRBD1 (5 bases). The CDR3 has 15 amino acids. From germline, CDR1 is LNHDA and CDR2 SQIVND (reference sequence). The V and J ends lost 0 bases and 3 bases respectively, with 11 bases between them. CDR3 nucleotides: TGTGCCAGTAGTATAGATCCGGGGACCCACACTGAAGCTTTCTTT. This translates into CASSIDPGTHTEAFF.

The gene calls are TRBV7-8 and TRBJ2-2, with TRBD1 matching over 7 bases. Losses at the gene ends were 0 bases for V and 8 bases for J; bases not matched to a gene: 6. The CDR3 extends over 15 amino acids. Germline loops: CDR1 SGHVS, CDR2 FQNEAQ. Written as DNA, the CDR3 is TGTGCCAGCAGCTTAGCGGGAGACAGGGAAGGGGAGCTGTTTTTT. Protein sequence: CASSLAGDREGELFF.

This sequence joins TRBV5-3 and TRBJ1-2; D is undetermined. TRBV5-3 belongs to the ORF category, with a function that is uncertain. Trimming cost V 0 bases and J 5 bases, with 5 bases left between them. This CDR3 is built from 12 residues. DNA for the CDR3: TGTGCCAGAAGCTTGGACAGTTATGGCTACACCTTC. Residues: CARSLDSYGYTF.

The gene calls are TRBV9 and TRBJ2-3; D call uncertain. This CDR3 has 16 amino acids. Germline V lookup: CDR1 SGDLS, CDR2 YYNGEE. Trimming shortened V by 4 bases and J by 0 bases, and 15 bases separated the two germline ends. The CDR3 bases are TGTGCCAGCAGCCCTCGGATCTTTACCAGCACAGATACGCAGTATTTT. It is translated as CASSPRIFTSTDTQYF.

This chain uses TRBV28 with TRBJ2-7; TRBD2 aligns across 7 bases. The CDR3 has 14 amino acids. Germline assignment: CDR1 MDHEN and CDR2 SYDVKM. The V and J ends lost 5 bases and 6 bases, in that order; junction bases with no gene match: 10. Here the CDR3 DNA reads TGTGCCAGCAGTGGGGACCCACTAGCGCCCGAGCAGTACTTC. Translating it yields CASSGDPLAPEQYF. The whole variable domain, filled in from reference TRBV28 and TRBJ2-7, reads DVKVTQSSRYLVKRTGEKVFLECVQDMDHENMFWYRQDPGLGLRLIYFSYDVKMKEKGDIPEGYSVSREKKERFSLILESASTNQTSMYLCASSGDPLAPEQYFGPGTRLTVT.

The chain joins TRBV19 to TRBJ2-6; D is undetermined. V was cut by 4 bases and J by 2 bases, with 6 bases left in between. There are 14 residues in the CDR3. The germline V gene has CDR1 LNHDA and CDR2 SQIVND (reference sequence). In DNA form, the CDR3 reads TGTGCCAGTAGTAGGGGAACTGGGGCCAACGTCCTGACTTTC. Translating gives CASSRGTGANVLTF.

Details on this clone: At the DNA level, this CDR3 is encoded by other sequences in the same sample as well. V usage is TRBV19 and J usage is TRBJ1-1, with TRBD1 identical over 7 bases. The CDR3 sequence is 15 residues long. Trimming took 1 base from V and 5 from J; bases not matched to a gene: 7. Germline values: CDR1 LNHDA, CDR2 SQIVND (reference sequence). The CDR3 DNA follows: TGTGCCAGTAGTATAGTGGGCAGGGGGAGTACTGAAGCTTTCTTT. Encoded protein: CASSIVGRGSTEAFF.